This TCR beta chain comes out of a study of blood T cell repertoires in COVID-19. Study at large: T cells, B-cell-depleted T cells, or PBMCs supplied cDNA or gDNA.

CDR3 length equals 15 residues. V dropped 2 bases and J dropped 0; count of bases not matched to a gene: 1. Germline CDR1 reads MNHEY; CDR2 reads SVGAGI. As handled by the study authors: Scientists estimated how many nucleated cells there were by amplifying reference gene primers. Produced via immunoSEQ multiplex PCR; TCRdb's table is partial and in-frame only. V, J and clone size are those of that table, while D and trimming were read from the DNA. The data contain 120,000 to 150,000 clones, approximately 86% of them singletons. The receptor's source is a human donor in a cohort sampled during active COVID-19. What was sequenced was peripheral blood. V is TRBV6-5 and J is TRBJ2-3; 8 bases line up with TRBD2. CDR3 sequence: CASSYRGRSTDTQYF. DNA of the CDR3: TGTGCCAGCAGTTACCGCGGGAGGAGCACAGATACGCAGTATTTT.